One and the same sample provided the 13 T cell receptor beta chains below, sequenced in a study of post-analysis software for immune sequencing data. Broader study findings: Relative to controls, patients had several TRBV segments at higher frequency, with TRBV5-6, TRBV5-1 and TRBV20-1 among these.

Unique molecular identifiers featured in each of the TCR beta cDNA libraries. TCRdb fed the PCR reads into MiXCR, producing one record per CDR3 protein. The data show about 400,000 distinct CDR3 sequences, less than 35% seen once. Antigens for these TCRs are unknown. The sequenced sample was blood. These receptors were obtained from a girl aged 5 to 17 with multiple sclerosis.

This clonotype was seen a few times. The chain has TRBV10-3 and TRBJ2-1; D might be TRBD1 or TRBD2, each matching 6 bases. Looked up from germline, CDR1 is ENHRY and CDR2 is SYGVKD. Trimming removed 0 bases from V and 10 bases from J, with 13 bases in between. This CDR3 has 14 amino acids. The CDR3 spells CAISESPLGGEQFF. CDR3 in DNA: TGTGCCATCAGTGAGTCGCCCCTAGGGGGGGAGCAGTTCTTC.

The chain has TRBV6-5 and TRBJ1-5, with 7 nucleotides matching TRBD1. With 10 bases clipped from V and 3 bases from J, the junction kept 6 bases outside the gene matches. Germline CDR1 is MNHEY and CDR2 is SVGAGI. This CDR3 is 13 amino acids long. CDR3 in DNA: TGTGCCACCAGAGACAGGGACAATCAGCCCCAGCATTTT. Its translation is CATRDRDNQPQHF.

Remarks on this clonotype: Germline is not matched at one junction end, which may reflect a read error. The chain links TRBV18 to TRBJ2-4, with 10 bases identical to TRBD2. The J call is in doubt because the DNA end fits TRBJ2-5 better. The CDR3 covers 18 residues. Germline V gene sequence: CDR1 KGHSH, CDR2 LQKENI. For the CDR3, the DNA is TGTGCCAGCTCACACTTAGCGGGGGGACAGTACCGCCAAGGGACCCAGTACTTC. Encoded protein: CASSHLAGGQYRQGTQYF.

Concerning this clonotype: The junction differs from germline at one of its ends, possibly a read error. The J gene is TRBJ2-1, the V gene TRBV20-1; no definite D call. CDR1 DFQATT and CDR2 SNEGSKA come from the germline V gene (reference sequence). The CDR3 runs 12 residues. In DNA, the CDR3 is TGCAGGGCTAGAAGGCCCCTCAATGAGCAGTTCTTC. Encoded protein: CRARRPLNEQFF.

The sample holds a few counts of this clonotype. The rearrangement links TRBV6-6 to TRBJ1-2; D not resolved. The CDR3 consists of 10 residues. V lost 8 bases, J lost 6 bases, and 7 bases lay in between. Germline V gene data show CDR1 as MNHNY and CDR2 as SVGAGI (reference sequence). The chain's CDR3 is CASFGDGYTF. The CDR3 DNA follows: TGTGCCAGCTTTGGGGATGGCTACACCTTC.

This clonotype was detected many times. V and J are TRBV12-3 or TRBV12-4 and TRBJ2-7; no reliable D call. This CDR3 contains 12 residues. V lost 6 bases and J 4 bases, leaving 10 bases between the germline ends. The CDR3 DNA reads TGTGCCAGCAGACTGGATGTATACGAGCAGTACTTC. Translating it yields CASRLDVYEQYF.

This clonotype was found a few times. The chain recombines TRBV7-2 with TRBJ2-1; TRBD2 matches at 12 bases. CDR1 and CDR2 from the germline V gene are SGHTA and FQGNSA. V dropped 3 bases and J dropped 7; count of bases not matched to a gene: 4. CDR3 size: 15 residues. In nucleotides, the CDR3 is TGTGCCAGCAGCTTGTGGACTAGCGGGGAAAATGAGCAGTTCTTC. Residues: CASSLWTSGENEQFF.

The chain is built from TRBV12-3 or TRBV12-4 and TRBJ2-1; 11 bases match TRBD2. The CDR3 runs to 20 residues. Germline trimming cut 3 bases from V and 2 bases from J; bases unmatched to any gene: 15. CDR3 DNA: TGTGCCAGCAGTTTTGGTCCGGGCCGGCTAGCGGGGGGTCCCTACAATGAGCAGTTCTTC. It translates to CASSFGPGRLAGGPYNEQFF.

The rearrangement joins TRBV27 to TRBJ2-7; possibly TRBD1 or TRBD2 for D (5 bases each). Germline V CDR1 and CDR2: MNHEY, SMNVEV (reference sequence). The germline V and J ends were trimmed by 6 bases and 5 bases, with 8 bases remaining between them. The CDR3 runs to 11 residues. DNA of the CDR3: TGTGCCAGCAGCATGGGGGACGAGCAGTACTTC. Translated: CASSMGDEQYF.

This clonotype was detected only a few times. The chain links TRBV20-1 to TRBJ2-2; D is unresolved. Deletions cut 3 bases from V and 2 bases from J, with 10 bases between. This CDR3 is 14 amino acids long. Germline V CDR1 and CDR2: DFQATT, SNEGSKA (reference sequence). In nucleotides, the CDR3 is TGCAGTGCTAGGCCCAGCTTCAACACCGGGGAGCTGTTTTTT. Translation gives CSARPSFNTGELFF.

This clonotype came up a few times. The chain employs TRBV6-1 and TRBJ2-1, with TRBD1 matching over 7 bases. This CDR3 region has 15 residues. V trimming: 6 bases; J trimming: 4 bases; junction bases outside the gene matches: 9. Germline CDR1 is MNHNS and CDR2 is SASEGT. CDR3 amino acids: CASRISTGNYNEQFF. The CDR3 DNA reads TGTGCCAGCAGGATCTCGACAGGGAATTACAATGAGCAGTTCTTC.

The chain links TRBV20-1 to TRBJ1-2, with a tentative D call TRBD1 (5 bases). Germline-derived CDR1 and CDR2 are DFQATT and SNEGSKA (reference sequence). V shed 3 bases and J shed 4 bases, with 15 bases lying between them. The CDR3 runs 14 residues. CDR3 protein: CSASRPGPIYGYTF. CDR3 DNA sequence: TGCAGTGCTAGCAGGCCGGGACCGATCTATGGCTACACCTTC.

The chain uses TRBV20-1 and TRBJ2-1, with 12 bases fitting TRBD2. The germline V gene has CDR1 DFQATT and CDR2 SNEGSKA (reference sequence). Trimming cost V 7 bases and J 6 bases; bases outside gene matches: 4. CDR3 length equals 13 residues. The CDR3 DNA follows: TGCAGTGGGCTAGCGGGGGGGTGCAATGAGCAGTTCTTC. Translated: CSGLAGGCNEQFF.